This T cell receptor beta chain stems from a study of blood T cell repertoires in COVID-19. Study context: Samples of COVID-19 (acute and convalescent) were obtained from the United States, Italy and Spain. Nucleic acid was either cDNA or gDNA, and it came from T cells, B-cell-depleted T cells, or PBMCs.

Trimming removed 5 bases from V and 9 bases from J; junction bases left unmatched: 10. The CDR3 consists of 15 residues. Germline CDR1 and CDR2: SGHVS and FQNEAQ. Authors' analysis steps: Amplifying reference gene primers gave estimates of nucleated cell counts. Sequencing was performed with immunoSEQ multiplex PCR; in TCRdb, only in-frame clones are kept and a portion is missing. V and J calls and clone size are those listed in that table; D and trimming were worked out from the DNA. The sample has under 150,000 clones, approximately 87% seen once; the top ten hold 4% to 4.5%. This TCR came from a woman aged 40 to 55 with acute or convalescent COVID-19. This rearrangement joins TRBV7-8 to TRBJ1-6, with 7 bases that match TRBD1. Sequenced material: peripheral blood. CDR3 nucleotide sequence: TGTGCCAGCAGCCCCATCGACAGGGTGACTTCACCCCTCCACTTT. Translated, it gives CASSPIDRVTSPLHF.